What follows are 12 T cell receptor beta chains derived from one specimen sequenced in a study of blood T cell repertoires in COVID-19. The repertoire was sequenced with immunoSEQ multiplex PCR; TCRdb's copy has only in-frame clones and lacks some. The sample gives approximately 150,000 clones, around 80% of which show up once; roughly 15% is in the top ten. Sequencing used peripheral blood. The origin of the receptors is a man aged 50 to 60 with acute or convalescent COVID-19.

J is TRBJ2-7 and V is TRBV15; 7 bases map to TRBD1. Trimming took 0 bases from V and 6 from J; bases not matched to a gene: 17. CDR1 is LNHNV and CDR2 is YYDKDF in the germline V gene (reference sequence). The CDR3 spans 18 residues. The CDR3 loop reads CATSRESFFRDRMTEQYF. Here the CDR3 DNA reads TGTGCCACCAGCAGAGAGAGTTTCTTCCGGGACAGAATGACCGAGCAGTACTTC.

The rearrangement links TRBV19 to TRBJ1-1; a possible D gene is TRBD1 (6 bases). The V gene lost 7 bases and the J gene lost 0 bases, with 24 bases spanning the gap. CDR1 and CDR2 (germline): LNHDA, SQIVND (reference sequence). The CDR3 runs 18 residues. The CDR3 is CASTMGGQGSWMNTEAFF. DNA of the CDR3: TGTGCCAGTACCATGGGTGGGCAGGGGAGTTGGATGAACACTGAAGCTTTCTTT.

CDR3 protein: CASTPGGDTDTQYF. As DNA, the CDR3 is TGTGCCAGCACCCCGGGGGGTGACACAGATACGCAGTATTTT. The V and J genes are TRBV9 and TRBJ2-3, with 7 bases identical to TRBD2. Unmatched junction bases numbered 6, after V lost 6 bases and J lost 2 bases. Germline CDR1 reads SGDLS; CDR2 reads YYNGEE. This CDR3 comprises 14 residues.

The chain is built from TRBV30 and TRBJ1-1; TRBD1 might be the D (5 bases). This CDR3 contains 13 residues. The germline V and J ends were trimmed by 0 bases and 4 bases, with 9 bases remaining between them. CDR1 is GTSNPN, CDR2 SVGIG, per germline (reference sequence). The CDR3 DNA follows: TGTGCCTGGAGTGTAAGCCAGGGCACTGAAGCTTTCTTT. Translation: CAWSVSQGTEAFF.

The rearrangement links TRBV5-4 to TRBJ2-5; 7 bases are a match to TRBD2. The ends lost 4 bases at V and 1 base at J; junction bases unmatched: 1. CDR3 length equals 13 residues. From germline, CDR1 is SGHNT and CDR2 YYREEE (reference sequence). The CDR3, as DNA: TGTGCCAGCAGCCTAGCGGCCCAAGAGACCCAGTACTTC. Translation: CASSLAAQETQYF.

The rearrangement links TRBV3-1 (or the pseudogene TRBV3-2) to TRBJ2-7; 8 nucleotides line up with TRBD1. The V gene's germline CDR1 is LGHDT and CDR2 YNNKEL (reference sequence). Losses at the gene ends were 1 base for V and 7 bases for J; bases not matched to a gene: 6. The CDR3 has 14 amino acids. The CDR3 sequence is CASSQAQGAREQYF. The CDR3 DNA follows: TGTGCCAGCAGCCAAGCCCAGGGGGCTAGGGAGCAGTACTTC.

The chain joins TRBV19 to TRBJ1-1; no clear D gene. Per germline, CDR1 LNHDA and CDR2 SQIVND (reference sequence). The CDR3 length is 13 residues. The V and J ends lost 5 bases and 5 bases respectively, with 12 bases between them. The CDR3 sequence is CASSLATGTEAFF. CDR3 coding DNA: TGTGCCAGTAGTCTCGCGACGGGTACTGAAGCTTTCTTT.

CDR3 sequence: CASSRDRAKRYEQYV. The CDR3 nucleotides read TGCGCCAGCAGCCGCGACAGGGCTAAGCGCTACGAGCAGTACGTC. V usage is TRBV23-1 and J usage is TRBJ2-7, with 7 bases fitting TRBD1. TRBV23-1 is flagged as an ORF with uncertain function. Trimming took 6 bases from V and 3 from J; bases not matched to a gene: 11. The CDR3 loop spans 15 amino acids.

The V gene is TRBV23-1, the J gene TRBJ1-5; tentative D call: TRBD1 (5 bases). TRBV23-1 is known as an ORF, though its function is uncertain. The CDR3 sequence is 20 residues long. The V end was cut by 0 bases, the J end by 0 bases, with 21 bases between. CDR3 amino acids: CASSQSSTTGGNNSNQPQHF. As DNA, the CDR3 is TGCGCCAGCAGTCAATCGAGCACCACGGGGGGAAACAATAGCAATCAGCCCCAGCATTTT.

The rearrangement joins TRBV3-1 (or the pseudogene TRBV3-2) to TRBJ1-5; 9 bases match TRBD1. J lost 5 bases, V lost 4 bases, and 6 bases had no gene match. The CDR3 consists of 15 residues. Germline V CDR1 and CDR2: LGHDT, YNNKEL (reference sequence). CDR3 nucleotide sequence: TGTGCCAGCAGCCTGGGACAGGGATCCCATCAGCCCCAGCATTTT. It codes for CASSLGQGSHQPQHF.

V is TRBV4-1 and J is TRBJ1-1, with unresolved D. CDR3 length equals 15 residues. Germline lookup yields CDR1 MGHRA and CDR2 YSYEKL. V lost 1 base and J 5 bases, leaving 14 bases between the germline ends. The CDR3 nucleotides are TGCGCCAGCAGCCAAGTCCTCGGGGTCTTTACTGAAGCTTTCTTT. Its protein product is CASSQVLGVFTEAFF.

The gene calls are TRBV5-1 and TRBJ1-2; 9 positions match TRBD1. The CDR3 consists of 15 residues. V was pared by 4 bases and J by 0 bases, with 4 bases of the junction left unmatched. Germline CDR1 reads SGHRS; CDR2 reads YFSETQ. In nucleotides, the CDR3 is TGCGCCAGCAGCCCAACAGGGGGCCCTAACTATGGCTACACCTTC. It specifies CASSPTGGPNYGYTF.